What follows describes a single TCR beta chain. Its cognate antigen has yet to be identified. Base qualities are not recorded, but no much larger clone differs from it by a single base. The CDR3 starts with the cysteine, ends with the phenylalanine, and has 15 residues. The kept DNA is CDR3 alone, 45 bases in frame from the first base. CDR1 and CDR2 are drawn from the germline V gene: LGHNA, YNFKEQ. Relative to germline, V is missing 3 bases and J is missing 3 bases, with 4 bases of the junction outside any gene match. The time point tag for this specimen amounts to: baseline before first vaccination. Samples from vaccinated people were obtained from the UK trials COV001 and COV002, which included a single-blind randomized controlled phase 2/3 trial of AZD1222 (ChAdOx1 nCoV-19) in healthy adults. For TCRbeta chain sequencing, PBMC samples from trial participants were taken at day 0 and at day 28 after the second dose.

This sample is part of a study of T cell responses to AZD1222 COVID-19 vaccine (dated by TCRdb to about 2021). Regarding the study in general: AZD1222 recipients given second doses at about 4 weeks or at about 12 weeks were pooled, since spike-specific TCR depth and breadth were not found to differ between the two schedules. Trial participants were enrolled by age into 18-55, 56-69 and 70-plus year subgroups, with about 150, 28 and 57 TCR-sequenced participants respectively. TCR sequencing covered some 250 trial participants: some 210 given two doses of AZD1222 and 26 given two doses of MenACWY control vaccine.

The study at large found these results: After two AZD1222 doses, both the breadth and the depth of spike-specific TCRs were significantly higher than at day 0 and than in MenACWY recipients. Nearly half of unique spike-specific TCRs reportedly recognized epitopes outside regions mutated in the B.1.351 and B.1.1.7 variants. Participants were mostly white British and included more females than males, and it was suggested by the authors that clonal diversity may have been underestimated. CD4 TCRs associated with the vaccine covered the entire spike protein, and the dominant responses were in regions 160-218 and 743-854. Because no day 14 peak-response samples were available, repertoires were characterized only after the peak T cell response. In the small 56-69-year group, the increase in depth fell short of significance, most likely because of low power. Conclusions about previously exposed vaccinees were limited because only six AZD1222 recipients were SARS-CoV-2 seropositive at baseline.

The CDR3 regions of human TCRbeta chains were analyzed by immunosequencing. In the source study's methods: TCRs in the repertoires were matched against a reference library of SARS-CoV-2-specific TCRs that had been generated with the MIRA antigen-specificity platform. Breadth was defined as the fraction of unique TCRs that were SARS-CoV-2-associated. Depth was defined as the fraction of total T cells that were SARS-CoV-2-associated. Using the MIRA data, each spike-specific TCR was assigned both to the spike region to which the TCR was reactive and to a CD4 or CD8 class. Log10-transformed breadth and depth values were compared by one-way ANOVA with Sidak's multiple comparisons tests. TCRdb carries this immuneACCESS record with in-frame sequences only. Its versions omit some clonotypes, under half of them owing to an unresolved V gene in the studies checked, with the rest unexplained. The V and J calls and clone size are taken from that table; D and trimming were inferred from the DNA. The sample table contains more than 60,000 clones; only one count was recorded for roughly nine tenths of them. 24% of the sample rests with the top ten.

The sample was peripheral blood, taken on day 0 of AZD1222 vaccination. This TCR came from an adult in good health. The rearrangement combines TRBV4-2 with TRBJ1-4; 7 nucleotides in the junction match TRBD1. The CDR3 is CASSHRGGSNEKLFF. The sequenced DNA: TGTGCCAGCAGCCACAGGGGGGGGTCTAATGAAAAACTGTTTTTT.